The 18 T cell receptor beta chains listed next were all sequenced from one sample in a study of PD-L1 blockade in urothelial cancer. The method was immunoSEQ multiplex PCR; TCRdb's version includes in-frame clones alone and lacks a portion of them. The repertoire holds 20,000 to 25,000 clones, with roughly nine tenths as singletons. Specimen: PBMCs, collected around atezolizumab (anti-PD-L1) treatment. Source of these receptors: a man aged 50 to 59 with urothelial cancer.

In its sample, this clone was seen a few times. The rearrangement joins TRBV6-4 to TRBJ2-6, with TRBD1 matching over 7 bases. After removal of 2 bases from V and 1 base from J, the junction contained 2 bases not matched to a gene. The CDR3 loop spans 16 amino acids. Germline loops: CDR1 MRHNA, CDR2 SNTAGT. CDR3 region: CASSDATGSGANVLTF. DNA for the CDR3: TGTGCCAGCAGTGACGCGACAGGGTCTGGGGCCAACGTCCTGACTTTC.

In its sample, this clone was seen a few times. This sequence joins TRBV19 and TRBJ1-1, with 7 bases lining up with TRBD1. In germline, CDR1 is LNHDA, CDR2 SQIVND (reference sequence). The V gene end was trimmed by 6 bases and the J gene end by 1 base; junction bases not matched to a gene: 8. The CDR3 totals 15 residues. In DNA form, the CDR3 reads TGTGCCAGTAGGTCCGGGACAGCACCGAACACTGAAGCTTTCTTT. Encoded protein: CASRSGTAPNTEAFF.

This clone was seen a single time. The chain links TRBV28 to TRBJ2-7, with 7 bases that match TRBD1. In germline, CDR1 is MDHEN, CDR2 SYDVKM. CDR3 size: 13 residues. J gave up 2 bases and V 10 bases, and 8 bases lay outside the gene matches. The CDR3 region is CATGGVYTYEQYF. For the CDR3, the DNA is TGTGCCACAGGGGGTGTCTACACCTACGAGCAGTACTTC.

The chain combines TRBV5-4 with TRBJ2-1, with 9 bases fitting TRBD1. This CDR3 spans 15 amino acids. Germline trimming cut 0 bases from V and 4 bases from J; bases unmatched to any gene: 2. The germline V gene has CDR1 SGHNT and CDR2 YYREEE (reference sequence). CDR3 sequence (DNA): TGTGCCAGCAGCTTGGACAGGGGGCTATACAATGAGCAGTTCTTC. As protein: CASSLDRGLYNEQFF.

This rearrangement joins TRBV18 to TRBJ2-5; 7 positions match TRBD1. J lost 3 bases, V lost 3 bases, and 7 bases had no gene match. The germline V gene has CDR1 KGHSH and CDR2 LQKENI. This CDR3 is 15 amino acids long. The CDR3, as DNA: TGTGCCAGCTCACCTACCCTCGGGACAGAAGAGACCCAGTACTTC. It yields the protein CASSPTLGTEETQYF.

In its sample, this clone was seen once. The chain couples TRBV13 to TRBJ1-1; D may be TRBD1 (5 bases). Germline V lookup: CDR1 PRHDT, CDR2 FYEKMQ (reference sequence). This CDR3 comprises 15 residues. Deletions cut 3 bases from V and 0 bases from J, with 11 bases between. CDR3 region: CASSLAGGMNTEAFF. DNA of the CDR3: TGTGCCAGCAGCTTGGCGGGGGGGATGAACACTGAAGCTTTCTTT.

The CDR3 bases are TGTGCCAGCAAGGGGGGACAGGGGCAGTTCTTC. Translating it yields CASKGGQGQFF. This chain connects TRBV7-9 to TRBJ2-1, with 9 bases lining up with TRBD1. This CDR3 comprises 11 residues. In germline, CDR1 is SEHNR, CDR2 FQNEAQ (reference sequence). After removal of 7 bases from V and 12 bases from J, the junction contained 4 bases not matched to a gene.

The chain links TRBV7-9 to TRBJ1-1; D call uncertain. Deletions cut 1 base from V and 5 bases from J, with 11 bases between. The CDR3 is 14 amino acids. Germline V gene sequence: CDR1 SEHNR, CDR2 FQNEAQ (reference sequence). The CDR3 loop reads CASSLGGLRTEAFF. CDR3 nucleotides: TGTGCCAGCAGCTTAGGAGGGTTGAGGACTGAAGCTTTCTTT.

This chain joins TRBV10-3 and TRBJ1-1; TRBD1 matches 7 bases. CDR3 length: 12 residues. The germline gives CDR1 ENHRY, CDR2 SYGVKD. The J segment lost 8 bases and the V segment lost 4 bases, leaving 4 bases of the junction unmatched. The CDR3 region is CAISVPGGEAFF. The CDR3 bases are TGTGCCATCAGTGTCCCAGGGGGAGAAGCTTTCTTT.

This chain uses TRBV28 with TRBJ1-1; 9 positions agree with TRBD1. This CDR3 has 18 residues. Germline trimming cut 6 bases from V and 1 base from J; bases unmatched to any gene: 15. Germline CDR1 is MDHEN and CDR2 is SYDVKM. CDR3 sequence reads: CASSKPRDRVWWNTEAFF. The CDR3 coding sequence is TGTGCCAGCAGCAAACCGCGGGACAGGGTCTGGTGGAACACTGAAGCTTTCTTT.

The genes are TRBV5-1 and TRBJ2-5; 7 nucleotides agree with TRBD2. Trimming removed 1 base from V and 5 bases from J; junction bases left unmatched: 5. This CDR3 is built from 14 residues. In germline, CDR1 is SGHRS, CDR2 YFSETQ. The DNA of the CDR3 is TGCGCCAGCAGCTTGAGGCCGCGGGGGGAGACCCAGTACTTC. Translation: CASSLRPRGETQYF.

The chain is built from TRBV11-2 and TRBJ1-3; TRBD1 agrees at 10 bases. The J segment lost 0 bases and the V segment lost 6 bases, leaving 11 bases of the junction unmatched. The CDR3 has 18 residues. Germline V gives CDR1 SGHAT, CDR2 FQNNGV. The CDR3: CASRPGTGVISSGNTIYF. In nucleotides, the CDR3 is TGTGCCAGCAGACCCGGGACAGGGGTAATCAGCTCTGGAAACACCATATATTTT.

The gene calls are TRBV28 and TRBJ1-2; no clear D. The CDR3 sequence is 13 residues long. Germline CDR1 and CDR2: MDHEN and SYDVKM. V lost 6 bases and J 7 bases, leaving 15 bases between the germline ends. The chain's CDR3 is CASSPNPVSGYTF. Here the CDR3 DNA reads TGTGCCAGCAGCCCCAACCCGGTTTCTGGCTACACCTTC.

A few counts support this clone. The chain recombines TRBV11-2 with TRBJ1-4; the D gene is possibly TRBD1 (6 bases). Germline V gene lookup returns CDR1 SGHAT and CDR2 FQNNGV. The ends were cut back, 8 bases at V and 8 bases at J, with 21 bases in the middle. The CDR3 consists of 15 residues. Here the CDR3 DNA reads TGTGCCAGCGGGAGTGGATTGGGGGGGCGGGAAAAACTGTTTTTT. Protein product: CASGSGLGGREKLFF.

V is TRBV28 and J is TRBJ1-1; 9 bases match TRBD1. The CDR3 is 17 residues long. The germline gives CDR1 MDHEN, CDR2 SYDVKM. The V gene end was trimmed by 7 bases and the J gene end by 0 bases; junction bases not matched to a gene: 12. CDR3 sequence reads: CASNGPGQGNMNTEAFF. In DNA form, the CDR3 reads TGTGCCAGCAACGGCCCCGGACAGGGGAACATGAACACTGAAGCTTTCTTT.

This chain connects TRBV5-6 to TRBJ2-2; the match to TRBD2 covers 9 bases. The CDR3 runs 13 residues. From germline, CDR1 is SGHDT and CDR2 YYEEEE. Germline trimming cut 0 bases from V and 12 bases from J; bases unmatched to any gene: 3. CDR3 coding DNA: TGTGCCAGCAGCTTGGCTAGCGGGATGAAGCTGTTTTTT. As protein: CASSLASGMKLFF.

The chain uses TRBV10-2 and TRBJ2-1; 7 bases align to TRBD2. J lost 5 bases, V lost 7 bases, and 8 bases had no gene match. The germline V gene has CDR1 WSHSY and CDR2 SAAADI. CDR3 length equals 14 residues. The CDR3 reads CASMSTSAHNEQFF. CDR3 coding DNA: TGCGCCAGCATGAGTACTAGCGCCCACAATGAGCAGTTCTTC.

V is TRBV5-5 and J is TRBJ2-1, with 12 positions matching TRBD2. This CDR3 contains 16 residues. Looked up from germline, CDR1 is SGHKS and CDR2 is YYEKEE (reference sequence). V was pared by 5 bases and J by 4 bases, with 7 bases of the junction left unmatched. DNA for the CDR3: TGTGCCAGCAGTCTTCCGGGACTAGCGGGTTACAATGAGCAGTTCTTC. Amino acid sequence: CASSLPGLAGYNEQFF. Based on the CDR3 plus reference TRBV5-5 and TRBJ2-1, the full variable domain is DAGVTQSPTHLIKTRGQQVTLRCSPISGHKSVSWYQQVLGQGPQFIFQYYEKEERGRGNFPDRFSARQFPNYSSELNVNALLLGDSALYLCASSLPGLAGYNEQFFGPGTRLTVL.